This is a list of T cell receptor beta chains from one sample in a study of tumor-infiltrating lymphocytes in primary liver carcinoma. TCRdb re-derived calls from the multiplex PCR reads in MiXCR, one entry per CDR3 protein. This sample has about 180,000 distinct CDR3 sequences, with about 60% found just once. The sequenced sample consisted of peripheral blood. The receptors were gathered from a man between 40 and 49 years old with primary liver carcinoma and hepatitis B virus infection. Each CDR3 is given with its conserved first and last residue. D genes are given only for firm matches. Expanded clones are given a class, and other clones once, few, many or no size at all.

TRBJ2-2 | NA | NA | TRBV29-1 | TGCAGCGTTCTAGAACGAGGCACCGGGGAGCCGTTTTTT | CSVLERGTGEPFF
TRBJ2-5 | many | TRBD1 | TRBV11-2 | TGTGCCAGCAGCGCCACCCGGGACAGGGTTTCCCAGTACTTC | CASSATRDRVSQYF
TRBJ2-1 | NA | NA | TRBV11-2 | TGTGGCAGCAGCTTAGAGGGACCGTACAATGAGCAGTTCTTC | CGSSLEGPYNEQFF
TRBJ2-3 | NA | NA | TRBV11-2 | NA | CTSVGRGTDTQYF
TRBJ1-1 | NA | NA | TRBV29-1 | TGCAGCATTGCCGAGGTTGGTACTGAAGCTTTCTTT | CSIAEVGTEAFF
TRBJ1-6 | NA | NA | TRBV12-3/TRBV12-4 | TGTGCCAGCAATGGACCTGGGGTTAATTCACCCCTCCACTTT | CASNGPGVNSPLHF
TRBJ1-4 | once | NA | TRBV6-1 | TGTGCCAGCAGTGATTTGTGGGGAGCTAATGAAAAACTGTTTTTT | CASSDLWGANEKLFF
TRBJ2-1 | NA | TRBD2 | TRBV6-5 | TGTGCCAGCAGTTACCCTAGCGGGAGGGCCAAGAATGAGCAGTTCTTC | CASSYPSGRAKNEQFF
TRBJ1-2 | NA | NA | TRBV6-6 | TGTGCCAGCAGTCACAGGGCAGCCTATGGCTACACCTTC | CASSHRAAYGYTF
TRBJ1-5 | few | NA | TRBV6-5 | TGTGCCAGCAGTTACTCAGGGGGGTACAATCAGCCCCAGCATTTT | CASSYSGGYNQPQHF
TRBJ2-5 | NA | NA | TRBV24-1 | TGTGCCACCAGTGAACCGGACCTAGAGACCCAGTACTTC | CATSEPDLETQYF
TRBJ1-1 | once | TRBD1 | TRBV28 | TGTGCCAGCAGTTTTCGGGGGACAGGGCCTGAAGCTTTCTTT | CASSFRGTGPEAFF
TRBJ2-3 | many | NA | TRBV29-1 | TGCAGCTCGAAGAGGGGCTCCAAAAGCACAGATACGCAGTATTTT | CSSKRGSKSTDTQYF
TRBJ2-1 | NA | TRBD2 | TRBV11-3 | TGTGCCAGCAGCTTAACGTCGGGACTAGCGGGAGGGAATGATCAGTTCTTC | CASSLTSGLAGGNDQFF
TRBJ2-2 | NA | NA | TRBV10-3 | TGTGCCATCAGAACGAACATCGGGGAGCTGTTTTTT | CAIRTNIGELFF
TRBJ1-3 | NA | NA | TRBV4-1 | TGCGCCAGCAGCCAAGGTGCGAGGCGCCCAAAACCTGGAAACGCCATATATTTT | CASSQGARRPKPGNAIYF
TRBJ2-3 | NA | NA | TRBV11-2 | TGTGCCAGCAGCTTACTTCCCGGAGGGGTCAGGGTCAAAGGTACGCAGTATTTT | CASSLLPGGVRVKGTQYF
TRBJ2-3 | NA | TRBD2 | TRBV11-2 | TGTGCCAGCAGCCGATCGCCGAGACTAGCGGGAGAGAGGACAGATACGCAGTATTTT | CASSRSPRLAGERTDTQYF
TRBJ2-7 | few | TRBD1 | TRBV10-3 | TGTGCCATCAGCTTGGGACAGGGACCATCCTACGAGCAGTACTTC | CAISLGQGPSYEQYF
TRBJ1-4 | many | NA | TRBV29-1 | TGCAGCGCCGAAGGGACGGCAAATAATGAAAAACTGTTTTTT | CSAEGTANNEKLFF
TRBJ2-3 | many | TRBD2 | TRBV29-1 | TGCAGCGTTGAAGATCGGCGGGGGATAGCGGGAGTTGGCACAGATACGCAGTATTTT | CSVEDRRGIAGVGTDTQYF
TRBJ2-1 | many | NA | TRBV11-2 | TGTGCCAGCAGCTTAGATCTGCCGGGGCAGTTCTTC | CASSLDLPGQFF
TRBJ2-1 | NA | NA | TRBV28 | TGTGCCAGCAGTTTACCTCGTTTACAGGGCGCGCGGTACAATGAGCAGTTCTTC | CASSLPRLQGARYNEQFF
TRBJ1-4 | many | NA | TRBV29-1 | TGCAGCGTTGATCAGGGGAAGGGTGAAAAACTGTTTTTT | CSVDQGKGEKLFF
TRBJ2-5 | NA | NA | TRBV7-9 | TGTGCCAGCAGCCCCCTCCCAGGGGAGCTGTACTTC | CASSPLPGELYF
TRBJ2-3 | NA | TRBD2 | TRBV7-8 | TGTGCCAGCAGCTCCAGACTAGCGGGCAGCACAGATATGCAGTATTTT | CASSSRLAGSTDMQYF
TRBJ1-6 | few | NA | TRBV5-5 | TGTGCCAGCAGCTTGGACAGGGTAGACAATTCACCCCTCCACTTT | CASSLDRVDNSPLHF
TRBJ2-1 | once | NA | TRBV12-3/TRBV12-4 | TGTGCCAGCAAGCCCCGGGACGGTGACTACAATGAGCAGTTCTTC | CASKPRDGDYNEQFF
TRBJ2-4 | few | TRBD1 | TRBV12-3/TRBV12-4 | TGTGCCAGCAGTTTCGGGACAGCTCTAGCCAAAAACATTCAGTACTTC | CASSFGTALAKNIQYF
TRBJ1-1 | few | NA | TRBV7-9 | TGTGCCAGCAGCTTACAACAGGGAGCCACTGAAGCTTTCTTT | CASSLQQGATEAFF
TRBJ2-5 | NA | TRBD1 | TRBV30 | TGTGCCTGGAGTGCCGGGACAGGAGGAGGGTGGAGCGTTTCGGAGACCCAGTACTTC | CAWSAGTGGGWSVSETQYF
TRBJ2-7 | NA | NA | TRBV6-5 | TGTGCCAGCAGTCACGCGGAGACAGTGGGAGGTGGGTACGAGCAGTACTTC | CASSHAETVGGGYEQYF
TRBJ1-2 | NA | NA | TRBV6-5 | TGTGCCAGCAGTTATAGGGCGGGTAATGGCTACACCTTC | CASSYRAGNGYTF
TRBJ1-2 | NA | NA | TRBV6-6 | TGTGCCTCCAGAAAGGACGCAGGACGTGGCAACACCTTC | CASRKDAGRGNTF
TRBJ2-5 | NA | NA | TRBV11-2 | TGCGTCAGCAGAACCCAAGGTGGCGGGACCCAGTACTTC | CVSRTQGGGTQYF
TRBJ2-1 | NA | TRBD2 | TRBV11-3 | TGTGCCAGCGGCTTAGGGACTAGCGAATTCTCCTACAATGAGCAGTTCTTC | CASGLGTSEFSYNEQFF
TRBJ1-4 | NA | NA | TRBV6-6 | TGTGCCAGCAGTTACTTGGGACCTCCCGCAACTAATGAAAAACTGTTTTTT | CASSYLGPPATNEKLFF
TRBJ1-5 | many | NA | TRBV29-1 | TGCAGCGTTGAAGAAGGGAGTAGCAATCAGCCCCAGCATTTT | CSVEEGSSNQPQHF
TRBJ2-7 | NA | NA | TRBV6-6 | TGTGTCAGTAGTTACGGTGGTTCCTACGAGCAGTACTTC | CVSSYGGSYEQYF
TRBJ2-3 | many | NA | TRBV6-1 | TGTGCCAGCAACGGACAGCGCACAGATACGCAGTATTTT | CASNGQRTDTQYF
TRBJ2-1 | NA | NA | TRBV11-3 | TGTGCCAGCAGCCATACAGGTTACAATGAGCAGTTCTTC | CASSHTGYNEQFF
TRBJ2-2 | NA | NA | TRBV11-2 | TGTGCCAGCAGCGCCTGGACTGAAAGCACCGGGGAGCCGGTTTTT | CASSAWTESTGEPVF
TRBJ2-3 | many | NA | TRBV29-1 | TGCAGCGTGAGGTCCCAGACATCTAGCACAGATACGCAGTATTTT | CSVRSQTSSTDTQYF
TRBJ2-2 | NA | TRBD2 | TRBV6-1 | TGTGCCAGCAGTGAATATGCTAGCGGACATACCGGGGAGCTGTTTTTT | CASSEYASGHTGELFF
TRBJ2-7 | NA | NA | TRBV6-1 | TGTGCCAGCAGTGAAGCGCTGGAGGGTCTTGCAGGGCAGTACTTC | CASSEALEGLAGQYF
TRBJ1-1 | NA | NA | TRBV11-2 | TGTGCCAGCAACCCCCCCCCTGTGAGCACTGAAGCTTTCTTT | CASNPPPVSTEAFF
TRBJ2-7 | NA | NA | TRBV28 | TGTGCCAGCAGCCCCGGGTGGTACGAGCAGCACTTC | CASSPGWYEQHF
TRBJ2-3 | many | NA | TRBV14 | TGTGCCAGCAGCCATAATCCCGGGACCACTAGCACAGATACGCAGTATTTT | CASSHNPGTTSTDTQYF
TRBJ2-7 | NA | TRBD2 | TRBV10-2 | TGCGCCAGAGAGCGGAAGCGGGACGCTTCACAGGAGCAGTACTTC | CARERKRDASQEQYF
TRBJ2-4 | NA | NA | TRBV5-4 | TGTGCCAGCAGCAACAAGGGGCCAGAGGACATTCAGTACTTC | CASSNKGPEDIQYF
TRBJ2-1 | many | TRBD2 | TRBV11-3 | TGTGCCAGCAGCTTAGGAGGACTAGCGGGATACAATGAGCAGTTCTTC | CASSLGGLAGYNEQFF
TRBJ2-3 | NA | TRBD2 | TRBV6-5 | TGTGCCAGCAGTTACGAGGCGGGACTAGCGGGCAATACGCAGTATTTT | CASSYEAGLAGNTQYF
TRBJ2-1 | few | TRBD1 | TRBV6-1 | TGTGCCAGCAGTGAAGTGGGGACAGGGGGCGGAAATGAGCAGTTCTTC | CASSEVGTGGGNEQFF
TRBJ2-3 | few | NA | TRBV4-1 | TGCGCCAGCAGCCAGGCCTCTAGCACAGATACGCAGTATTTT | CASSQASSTDTQYF
TRBJ2-3 | NA | TRBD2 | TRBV6-5 | TGTGCCAGCAGTTACAGCGGGAGGGCTGCAGATACGCAGTATTTT | CASSYSGRAADTQYF